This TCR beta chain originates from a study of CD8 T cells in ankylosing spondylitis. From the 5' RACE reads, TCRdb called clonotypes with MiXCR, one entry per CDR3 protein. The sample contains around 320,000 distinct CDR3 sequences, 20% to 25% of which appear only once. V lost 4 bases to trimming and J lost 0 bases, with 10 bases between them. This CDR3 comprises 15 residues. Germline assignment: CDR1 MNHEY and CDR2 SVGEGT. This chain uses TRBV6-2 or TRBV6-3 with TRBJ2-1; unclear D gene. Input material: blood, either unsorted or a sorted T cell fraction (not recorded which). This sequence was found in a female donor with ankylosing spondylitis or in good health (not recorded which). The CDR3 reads CASSSLESSYNEQFF. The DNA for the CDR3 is TGTGCCAGCAGTTCTTTGGAGAGCTCCTACAATGAGCAGTTCTTC.